This TCR beta chain derives from a study of T-cell memory formation after mild COVID-19. Overall study results and limits: Pre-infection memory carried some responding clones, suggesting that cross-reactive memory joined. Clones contracting across day 15 to 85 had a balanced CD4/CD8 profile; later expanding clones leaned CD4+.

Only a few counts were recorded for this clonotype. The antigen remains undetermined. Each CDR3 protein gets one entry after TCRdb re-called the 5' RACE reads with MiXCR. This table holds over 350,000 distinct CDR3 sequences, 16% found once. The receptor's source is a man in his late teens or twenties who had mild COVID-19 (a few samples of this study predate the infection). Cell type and time point are not known. What was sequenced was PBMCs or a T cell subset sorted from them (not recorded which).

As DNA, the CDR3 is TGCGCCAGCAGTGAGGACAGTGTGGGCTACACCTTC. It specifies CASSEDSVGYTF. The chain is built from TRBV4-1 and TRBJ1-2; D may be TRBD1 (6 bases). The CDR3 has 12 amino acids. The germline gives CDR1 MGHRA, CDR2 YSYEKL. Between the trimmed V and J ends, which lost 6 bases and 8 bases, there was a span of 13 bases.